This T cell receptor beta chain stems from a study of T cells in Graves' hyperthyroidism and ophthalmopathy. Germline CDR1 reads DFQATT; CDR2 reads SNEGSKA (reference sequence). The CDR3 runs 14 residues. V shed 3 bases and J shed 0 bases, with 9 bases lying between them. Exclusion followed for patients with uncontrolled infection, other autoimmune disease, pregnancy or lactation. Each diagnosis drew on symptoms, thyroxine, TRAb, thyroid ultrasound and orbital computed tomography findings. TCR beta CDR3 regions were amplified from RNA. The HTBI primer set drove a first-round RT-PCR of the TCR CDR3. A single record per CDR3 protein comes from TCRdb applying MiXCR to the multiplex PCR reads. The sample has 450,000 to 600,000 distinct CDR3 sequences, 20% seen once.

The TCR sequence derives from a man in his forties with Graves' ophthalmopathy. Sequenced sample: blood. V and J are TRBV20-1 and TRBJ2-1, with unresolved D. The CDR3 protein is CSASLGGSYNEQFF. The CDR3 DNA reads as TGCAGTGCTAGTCTGGGCGGCTCCTACAATGAGCAGTTCTTC.